These 23 T cell receptor beta chains share one sample of origin, sequenced in a study of shared clonotypes between healthy human individuals. Naive CD8 cells lacked CD45RO and underwent positive selection for CCR7, leaving out terminally differentiated effector memory CD45RA+ cells. Measured with immunoSEQ multiplex PCR; TCRdb has only the in-frame clones, and not every one. The table includes approximately 2,200,000 clones, approximately 94% detected once. Sequencing was carried out using naive CD8+ T cells from PBMCs. Receptors were obtained from a man between 18 and 29 years old in good health. Some clones in this sample may be carry-over from other donors' samples.

This rearrangement joins TRBV6-5 to TRBJ1-1; D not resolved. CDR1 is MNHEY, CDR2 SVGAGI, per germline. CDR3 length equals 12 residues. With 4 bases removed from V and 11 bases from J, the gap between germline ends came to 14 bases. CDR3 sequence reads: CASSSGSIQAFF. The CDR3 DNA reads TGTGCCAGCAGTTCGGGCAGCATCCAGGCTTTCTTT.

V and J are TRBV5-1 and TRBJ1-1, with a tentative D call TRBD1 (5 bases). The V end lost 1 base, the J end lost 6 bases, and 7 bases lay between the germline ends. Germline CDR1 and CDR2: SGHRS and YFSETQ. The length of the CDR3 is 12 residues. The chain's CDR3 is CASSLQGSEAFF. The CDR3 nucleotides read TGCGCCAGCAGCTTGCAGGGATCTGAAGCTTTCTTT.

CDR3 protein: CASSQRGAGVNTEAFF. For the CDR3, the DNA is TGCGCCAGCAGCCAAAGGGGGGCAGGGGTGAACACTGAAGCTTTCTTT. The gene calls are TRBV4-1 and TRBJ1-1; possibly TRBD1 for D (6 bases). This CDR3 spans 16 amino acids. Germline CDR1 MGHRA, CDR2 YSYEKL. V was clipped by 2 bases and J by 0 bases, with 13 bases between them.

The chain couples TRBV2 to TRBJ1-1; no reliable D call. Germline V lookup: CDR1 SNHLY, CDR2 FYNNEI. V was clipped by 6 bases and J by 4 bases, with 15 bases between them. The CDR3 spans 14 residues. Here the CDR3 reads CASSSRTARTEAFF. The DNA for the CDR3 is TGTGCCAGCAGCTCCCGGACCGCCCGCACTGAAGCTTTCTTT.

The V call is TRBV19, the J call TRBJ2-2; D is possibly TRBD1 (6 bases). V lost 7 bases, J lost 8 bases, and 11 bases lay in between. This CDR3 comprises 12 residues. Germline loops: CDR1 LNHDA, CDR2 SQIVND (reference sequence). The CDR3, as DNA: TGTGCCAGTACCGAGGGGGAGGGGGAGCTGTTTTTT. This sequence encodes CASTEGEGELFF.

The chain joins TRBV28 to TRBJ2-5; a possible D gene is TRBD1 (6 bases). The CDR3 loop spans 20 amino acids. V lost 8 bases to trimming and J lost 2 bases, with 33 bases between them. CDR1 is MDHEN, CDR2 SYDVKM, per germline. The CDR3 loop reads CASAFPPHSAANREQETQYF. Written as DNA, the CDR3 is TGTGCCAGCGCTTTCCCACCGCATTCCGCCGCTAACAGGGAACAAGAGACCCAGTACTTC.

J is TRBJ2-7 and V is TRBV29-1; D not certain. The CDR3 contains 11 residues. Per the germline V gene, CDR1 is SQVTM and CDR2 is ANQGSEA. With 4 bases removed from V and 5 bases from J, the gap between germline ends came to 9 bases. The CDR3 nucleotides are TGCAGCGTTGTAGGCCTCCACGAGCAGTACTTC. Translation: CSVVGLHEQYF.

The V gene is TRBV9, the J gene TRBJ2-1, with a tentative D call TRBD1 (6 bases). The CDR3 length is 16 residues. V was pared by 3 bases and J by 1 base, with 14 bases between. Germline-derived CDR1 and CDR2 are SGDLS and YYNGEE. DNA for the CDR3: TGTGCCAGCAGCGGAGGGGGAGTGCATTCCTACAATGAGCAGTTCTTC. Its protein product is CASSGGGVHSYNEQFF.

CDR3 protein: CASSKSPAHEQFF. DNA of the CDR3: TGTGCCAGCAGCAAATCCCCAGCTCATGAGCAGTTCTTC. The chain carries TRBV7-7 and TRBJ2-1; no reliable D call. CDR3 length equals 13 residues. V was clipped by 5 bases and J by 8 bases, with 13 bases between them. The germline V gene encodes CDR1 SSHAT and CDR2 FNYEAQ (reference sequence).

This chain joins TRBV2 and TRBJ2-3; D remains unclear. This CDR3 has 11 residues. Trimming removed 4 bases from V and 6 bases from J, with 5 bases in between. Germline lookup yields CDR1 SNHLY and CDR2 FYNNEI. CDR3 sequence reads: CASSAGDTQYF. The DNA of the CDR3 is TGTGCCAGCAGTGCCGGGGATACGCAGTATTTT.

The V call is TRBV28, the J call TRBJ2-7; 7 bases are shared with TRBD2. V dropped 6 bases and J dropped 5; count of bases not matched to a gene: 13. Germline CDR1 reads MDHEN; CDR2 reads SYDVKM. The CDR3 runs 15 residues. The CDR3 loop reads CASSLPGEGTHEQYF. The CDR3 nucleotides are TGTGCCAGCAGCCTCCCCGGGGAGGGTACGCACGAGCAGTACTTC.

V is TRBV29-1 and J is TRBJ2-2, with 8 bases matching TRBD1. The germline V gene encodes CDR1 SQVTM and CDR2 ANQGSEA. The CDR3 has 16 residues. The junction had 6 bases not matched to a gene; V was cut back by 0 bases and J by 3 bases. CDR3 region: CSVEDRPRGHTGELFF. The CDR3, as DNA: TGCAGCGTTGAAGATCGGCCCAGGGGGCACACCGGGGAGCTGTTTTTT.

J is TRBJ2-7 and V is TRBV27; 7 positions agree with TRBD1. Germline assignment: CDR1 MNHEY and CDR2 SMNVEV (reference sequence). Trimming took 2 bases from V and 3 from J; bases not matched to a gene: 4. The CDR3 covers 14 residues. CDR3 sequence: CASSLLDRNYEQYF. DNA of the CDR3: TGTGCCAGCAGTTTACTGGACAGGAACTACGAGCAGTACTTC.

The rearrangement links TRBV28 to TRBJ1-5, with 9 bases lining up with TRBD1. Germline loops: CDR1 MDHEN, CDR2 SYDVKM. The CDR3 consists of 15 residues. V lost 5 bases, J lost 4 bases, and 6 bases stayed unmatched. CDR3 amino acids: CASSDLTGGNQPQHF. The CDR3 nucleotides read TGTGCCAGCAGTGACCTGACAGGGGGGAATCAGCCCCAGCATTTT.

The gene calls are TRBV19 and TRBJ2-3; D possibly corresponds to TRBD1 (6 bases). This CDR3 comprises 15 residues. With 3 bases removed from V and 2 bases from J, the gap between germline ends came to 12 bases. Germline V gene data show CDR1 as LNHDA and CDR2 as SQIVND (reference sequence). Here the CDR3 DNA reads TGTGCCAGTAGTATTCTTGGACAGCACACAGATACGCAGTATTTT. The encoded protein is CASSILGQHTDTQYF. The entire variable domain, with the rest obtained from reference TRBV19 and TRBJ2-3, is as follows: DGGITQSPKYLFRKEGQNVTLSCEQNLNHDAMYWYRQDPGQGLRLIYYSQIVNDFQKGDIAEGYSVSREKKESFPLTVTSAQKNPTAFYLCASSILGQHTDTQYFGPGTRLTVL.

This clone showed up just a few times. Other DNA sequences in this specimen translate into the identical CDR3. The chain employs TRBV30 and TRBJ1-1, with 10 bases fitting TRBD1. After removal of 3 bases from V and 3 bases from J, the junction contained 1 base not matched to a gene. Germline-derived CDR1 and CDR2 are GTSNPN and SVGIG (reference sequence). CDR3 length equals 13 residues. The CDR3 DNA sequence: TGTGCCTGGAGGGGGACAGGGGACACTGAAGCTTTCTTT. It is translated as CAWRGTGDTEAFF.

The chain combines TRBV7-9 with TRBJ2-3; D is unresolved. Germline CDR1 and CDR2: SEHNR and FQNEAQ (reference sequence). The CDR3 totals 14 residues. V was cut by 0 bases and J by 6 bases, with 10 bases left in between. This CDR3 is CASSLAPLRDTQYF. CDR3 bases: TGTGCCAGCAGCTTAGCCCCTCTCCGGGATACGCAGTATTTT.

This clone has just one count. The chain couples TRBV9 to TRBJ2-7; no definite D call. Per germline, CDR1 SGDLS and CDR2 YYNGEE. The CDR3 contains 15 residues. V lost 0 bases, J lost 3 bases, and 13 bases lay in between. The CDR3 spells CASSVGSGPFYEQYF. Here the CDR3 DNA reads TGTGCCAGCAGCGTAGGGTCAGGACCTTTCTACGAGCAGTACTTC.

The chain joins TRBV2 to TRBJ1-2; 10 bases align to TRBD1. This CDR3 contains 15 residues. V lost 6 bases, J lost 6 bases, and 10 bases stayed unmatched. The V gene's germline CDR1 is SNHLY and CDR2 FYNNEI. CDR3: CASSLGQGLHHGYTF. The CDR3, as DNA: TGTGCCAGCAGCCTGGGACAGGGGTTACACCATGGCTACACCTTC.

The chain joins TRBV5-1 to TRBJ2-5, with 12 bases aligning to TRBD1. The ends lost 0 bases at V and 5 bases at J; junction bases unmatched: 8. CDR3 length equals 17 residues. From germline, CDR1 is SGHRS and CDR2 YFSETQ. The CDR3 region is CASSLAGGQGAWETQYF. The CDR3 bases are TGCGCCAGCAGCTTGGCCGGGGGACAGGGGGCATGGGAGACCCAGTACTTC.

The chain combines TRBV9 with TRBJ1-5; TRBD1 is a possible D gene (5 bases). Between the trimmed V and J ends, which lost 4 bases and 6 bases, there was a span of 17 bases. Germline V gene lookup returns CDR1 SGDLS and CDR2 YYNGEE. The CDR3 contains 15 residues. The CDR3 nucleotides read TGTGCCAGCAGCCTCTCCGGTGACAGACGTCAGCCCCAGCATTTT. This sequence encodes CASSLSGDRRQPQHF. Based on the CDR3 plus reference TRBV9 and TRBJ1-5, the full variable domain is DSGVTQTPKHLITATGQRVTLRCSPRSGDLSVYWYQQSLDQGLQFLIQYYNGEERAKGNILERFSAQQFPDLHSELNLSSLELGDSALYFCASSLSGDRRQPQHFGDGTRLSIL.

To note about this clone: The same CDR3 also results from other DNA sequences found in this sample. J is TRBJ2-1 and V is TRBV27; no definite D call. The CDR3 sequence is 15 residues long. V lost 5 bases to trimming and J lost 0 bases, with 11 bases between them. Germline V gene lookup returns CDR1 MNHEY and CDR2 SMNVEV (reference sequence). The CDR3 DNA sequence: TGTGCCAGCAGTCCCGGGCCAAGCTCCTACAATGAGCAGTTCTTC. Protein sequence: CASSPGPSSYNEQFF.

V and J are TRBV9 and TRBJ2-3; no clear D. Germline assignment: CDR1 SGDLS and CDR2 YYNGEE. This CDR3 spans 13 amino acids. Trimming shortened V by 0 bases and J by 7 bases, and 9 bases separated the two germline ends. The CDR3 spells CASSVASGNTQYF. As DNA, the CDR3 is TGTGCCAGCAGCGTAGCTAGTGGGAATACGCAGTATTTT.